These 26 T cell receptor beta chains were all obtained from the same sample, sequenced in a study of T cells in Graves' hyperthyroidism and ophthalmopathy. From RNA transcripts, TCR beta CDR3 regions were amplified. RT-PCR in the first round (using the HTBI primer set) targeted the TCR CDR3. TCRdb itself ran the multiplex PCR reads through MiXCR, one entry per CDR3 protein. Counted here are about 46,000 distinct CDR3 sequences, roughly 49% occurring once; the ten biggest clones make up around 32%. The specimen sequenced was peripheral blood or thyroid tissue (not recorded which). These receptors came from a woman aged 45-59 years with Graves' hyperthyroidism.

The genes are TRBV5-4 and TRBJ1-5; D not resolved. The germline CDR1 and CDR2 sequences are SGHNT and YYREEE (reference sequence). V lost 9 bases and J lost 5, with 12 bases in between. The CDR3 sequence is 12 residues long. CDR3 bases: TGTGCCACCTCGGAGGCGGATCAGCCCCAGCATTTT. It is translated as CATSEADQPQHF.

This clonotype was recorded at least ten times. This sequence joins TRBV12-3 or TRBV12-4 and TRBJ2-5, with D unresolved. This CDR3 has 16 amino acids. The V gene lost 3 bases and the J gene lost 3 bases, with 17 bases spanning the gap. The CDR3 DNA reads TGTGCCAGCAGTTTTTACGCGGATTTCTACGAAGAGACCCAGTACTTC. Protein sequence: CASSFYADFYEETQYF.

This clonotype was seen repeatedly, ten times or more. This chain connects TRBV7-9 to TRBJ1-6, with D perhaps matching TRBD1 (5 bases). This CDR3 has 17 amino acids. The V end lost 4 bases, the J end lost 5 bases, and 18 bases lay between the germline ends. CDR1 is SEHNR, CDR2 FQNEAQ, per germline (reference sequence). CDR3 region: CASSYAGAGRNNSPLHF. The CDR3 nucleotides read TGTGCCAGCAGCTACGCCGGGGCGGGACGGAATAATTCACCCCTCCACTTT.

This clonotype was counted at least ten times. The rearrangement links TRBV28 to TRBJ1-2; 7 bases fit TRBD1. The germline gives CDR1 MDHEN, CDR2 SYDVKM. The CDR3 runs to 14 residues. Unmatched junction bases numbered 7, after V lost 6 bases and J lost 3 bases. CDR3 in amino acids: CASRQQGIDYGYTF. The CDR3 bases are TGTGCCAGCAGACAACAGGGGATTGACTATGGCTACACCTTC.

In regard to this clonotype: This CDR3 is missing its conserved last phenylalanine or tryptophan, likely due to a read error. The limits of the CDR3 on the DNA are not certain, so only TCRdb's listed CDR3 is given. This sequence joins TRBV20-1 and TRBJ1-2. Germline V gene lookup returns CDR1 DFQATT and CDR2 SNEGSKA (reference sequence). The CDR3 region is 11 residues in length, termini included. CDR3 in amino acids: CSANDGYGYTV.

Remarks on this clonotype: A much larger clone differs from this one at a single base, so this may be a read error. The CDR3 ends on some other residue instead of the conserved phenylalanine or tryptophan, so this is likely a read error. CDR3 bases: TGTGCCAGCAGACGAACGATGGACAGGGGTGGCTACACCCTC. The encoded protein is CASRRTMDRGGYTL. The chain recombines TRBV7-2 with TRBJ1-2, with TRBD1 identical over 9 bases. The CDR3 covers 14 residues. Germline trimming cut 6 bases from V and 7 bases from J; bases unmatched to any gene: 9. Germline CDR1 and CDR2: SGHTA and FQGNSA.

The CDR3 DNA reads TGTGCCAGCAGCCGCTGGGGGACTGGAAACACCATATATTTT. This sequence encodes CASSRWGTGNTIYF. V gene TRBV7-6 combines with J gene TRBJ1-3; perhaps TRBD1 as D (5 bases). The CDR3 runs 14 residues. Germline CDR1 SGHVS, CDR2 FNYEAQ. Trimming removed 5 bases at V and 2 bases at J, with 10 bases between.

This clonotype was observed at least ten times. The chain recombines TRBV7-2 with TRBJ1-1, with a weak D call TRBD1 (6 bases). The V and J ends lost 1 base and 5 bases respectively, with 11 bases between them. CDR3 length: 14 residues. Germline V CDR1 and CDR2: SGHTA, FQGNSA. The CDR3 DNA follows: TGTGCCAGCAGCTTAGAGGGGGGGTGGACTGAAGCTTTCTTT. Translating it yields CASSLEGGWTEAFF.

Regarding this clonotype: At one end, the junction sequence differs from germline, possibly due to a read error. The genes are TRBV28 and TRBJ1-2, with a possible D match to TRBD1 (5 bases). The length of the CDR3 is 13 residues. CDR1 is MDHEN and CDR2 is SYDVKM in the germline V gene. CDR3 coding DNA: TGTGCCAGTAGTTTATGGGGGATTTGTGGCTACACCTTC. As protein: CASSLWGICGYTF.

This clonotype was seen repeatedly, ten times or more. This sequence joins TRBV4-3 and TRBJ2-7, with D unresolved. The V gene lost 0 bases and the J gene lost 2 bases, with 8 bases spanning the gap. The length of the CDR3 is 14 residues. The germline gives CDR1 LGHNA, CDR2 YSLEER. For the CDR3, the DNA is TGCGCCAGCAGCCAAGAGGTGGGGACCTACGAGCAGTACTTC. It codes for CASSQEVGTYEQYF.

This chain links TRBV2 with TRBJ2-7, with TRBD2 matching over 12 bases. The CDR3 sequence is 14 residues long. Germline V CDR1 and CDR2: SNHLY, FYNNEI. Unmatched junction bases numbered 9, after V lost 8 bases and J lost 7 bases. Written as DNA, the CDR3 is TGTGCCAGCGGGAGACTAGCGGGAGTCCGTGAGCAGTACTTC. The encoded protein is CASGRLAGVREQYF.

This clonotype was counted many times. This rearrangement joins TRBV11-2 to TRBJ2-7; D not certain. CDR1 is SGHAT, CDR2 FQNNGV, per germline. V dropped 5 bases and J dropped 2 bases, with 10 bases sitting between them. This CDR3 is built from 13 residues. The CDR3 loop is CASSLQPTYEQYF. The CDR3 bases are TGTGCCAGCAGCCTCCAGCCCACCTACGAGCAGTACTTC.

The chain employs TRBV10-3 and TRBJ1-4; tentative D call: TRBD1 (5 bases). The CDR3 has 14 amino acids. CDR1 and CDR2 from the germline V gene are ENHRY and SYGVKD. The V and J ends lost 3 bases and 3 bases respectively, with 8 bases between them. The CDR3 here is CAISDQGSNEKLFF. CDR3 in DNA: TGTGCCATCAGTGACCAGGGATCTAATGAAAAACTGTTTTTT.

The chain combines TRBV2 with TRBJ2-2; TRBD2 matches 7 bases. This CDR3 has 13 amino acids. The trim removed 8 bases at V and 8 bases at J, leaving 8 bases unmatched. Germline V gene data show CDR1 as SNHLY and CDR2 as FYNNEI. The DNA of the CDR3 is TGTGCCAGCGCTAGCTACGGGGGGGGGGAGCTGTTTTTT. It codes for CASASYGGGELFF.

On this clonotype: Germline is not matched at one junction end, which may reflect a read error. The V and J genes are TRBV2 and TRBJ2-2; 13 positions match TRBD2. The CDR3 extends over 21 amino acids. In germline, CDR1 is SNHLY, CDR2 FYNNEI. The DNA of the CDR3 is TGTGCCAGCAGCCCGAGACAGGGACTAGCGGGAAAACGTGCGGGTCACGGGGAGCTGTTTTTC. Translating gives CASSPRQGLAGKRAGHGELFF.

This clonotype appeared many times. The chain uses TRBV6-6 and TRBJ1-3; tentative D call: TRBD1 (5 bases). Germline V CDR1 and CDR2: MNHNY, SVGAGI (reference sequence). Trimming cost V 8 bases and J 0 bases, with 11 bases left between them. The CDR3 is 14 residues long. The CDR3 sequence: CASGTRRSGNTIYF. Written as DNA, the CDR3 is TGTGCCAGCGGGACCCGACGCTCTGGAAACACCATATATTTT.

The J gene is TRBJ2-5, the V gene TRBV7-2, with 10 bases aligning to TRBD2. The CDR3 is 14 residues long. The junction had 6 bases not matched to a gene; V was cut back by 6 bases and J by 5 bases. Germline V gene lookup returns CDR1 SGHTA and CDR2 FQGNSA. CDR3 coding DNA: TGTGCCAGCAGTTATCTAGCGGGAGCTGAGACCCAGTACTTC. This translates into CASSYLAGAETQYF. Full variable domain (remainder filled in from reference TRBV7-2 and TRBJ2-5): GAGVSQSPSNKVTEKGKDVELRCDPISGHTALYWYRQSLGQGLEFLIYFQGNSAPDKSGLPSDRFSAERTGGSVSTLTIQRTQQEDSAVYLCASSYLAGAETQYFGPGTRLLVL.

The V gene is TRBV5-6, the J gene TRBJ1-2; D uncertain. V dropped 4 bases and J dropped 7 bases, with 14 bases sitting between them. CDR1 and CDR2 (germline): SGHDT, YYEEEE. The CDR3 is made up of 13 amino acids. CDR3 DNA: TGTGCCAGCAGCCTCCGGTCCGGAGGTGGCTACACCTTC. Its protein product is CASSLRSGGGYTF.

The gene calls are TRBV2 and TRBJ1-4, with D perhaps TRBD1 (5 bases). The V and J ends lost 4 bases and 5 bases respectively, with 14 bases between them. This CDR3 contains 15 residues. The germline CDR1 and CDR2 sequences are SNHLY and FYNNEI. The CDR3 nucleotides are TGTGCCAGCAGTGCAAAACAGGTTACCAATGAAAAACTGTTTTTT. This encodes CASSAKQVTNEKLFF.

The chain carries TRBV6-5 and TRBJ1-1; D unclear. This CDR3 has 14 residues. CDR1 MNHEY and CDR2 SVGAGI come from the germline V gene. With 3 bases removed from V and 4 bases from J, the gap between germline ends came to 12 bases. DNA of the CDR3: TGTGCCAGCAGTTATGGGAGGGTGGCCACTGAAGCTTTCTTT. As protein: CASSYGRVATEAFF.

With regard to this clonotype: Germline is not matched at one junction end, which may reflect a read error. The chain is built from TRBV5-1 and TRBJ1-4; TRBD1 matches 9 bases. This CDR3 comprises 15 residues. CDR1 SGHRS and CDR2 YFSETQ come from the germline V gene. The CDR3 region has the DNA TGCGCCAGCAGGGAGCCGGGACAGGGTCATGAAAAATTGTTTTTT. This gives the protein CASREPGQGHEKLFF.

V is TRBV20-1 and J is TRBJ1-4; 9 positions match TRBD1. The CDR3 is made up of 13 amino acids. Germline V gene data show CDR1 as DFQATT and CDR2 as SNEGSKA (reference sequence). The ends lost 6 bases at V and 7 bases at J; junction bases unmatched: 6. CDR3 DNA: TGCAGTGCCGACAGGGGGGACACTGAAAAACTGTTTTTT. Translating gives CSADRGDTEKLFF.

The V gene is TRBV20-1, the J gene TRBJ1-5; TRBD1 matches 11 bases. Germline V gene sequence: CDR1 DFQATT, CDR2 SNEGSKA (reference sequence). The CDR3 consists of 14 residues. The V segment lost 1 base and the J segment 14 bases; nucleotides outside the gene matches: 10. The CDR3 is CSARVSDRGQYEHF. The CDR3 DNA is TGCAGTGCTAGAGTGTCGGACAGGGGGCAATACGAGCATTTT.

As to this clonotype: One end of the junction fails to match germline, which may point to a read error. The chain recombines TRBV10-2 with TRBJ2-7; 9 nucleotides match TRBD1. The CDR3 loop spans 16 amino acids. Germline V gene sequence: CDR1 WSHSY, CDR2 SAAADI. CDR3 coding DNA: TGCGCCAGCACTGAGGACAGGGGAGTACTGGGCTACGAGCAGTACTTC. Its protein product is CASTEDRGVLGYEQYF.

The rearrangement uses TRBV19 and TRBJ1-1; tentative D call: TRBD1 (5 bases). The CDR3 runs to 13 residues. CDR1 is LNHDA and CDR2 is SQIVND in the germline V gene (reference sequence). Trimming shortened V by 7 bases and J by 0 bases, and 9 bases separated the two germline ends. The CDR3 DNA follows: TGTGCCAGTACCCTGACAGTGAACACTGAAGCTTTCTTT. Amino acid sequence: CASTLTVNTEAFF. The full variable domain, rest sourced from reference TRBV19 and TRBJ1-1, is DGGITQSPKYLFRKEGQNVTLSCEQNLNHDAMYWYRQDPGQGLRLIYYSQIVNDFQKGDIAEGYSVSREKKESFPLTVTSAQKNPTAFYLCASTLTVNTEAFFGQGTRLTVV.

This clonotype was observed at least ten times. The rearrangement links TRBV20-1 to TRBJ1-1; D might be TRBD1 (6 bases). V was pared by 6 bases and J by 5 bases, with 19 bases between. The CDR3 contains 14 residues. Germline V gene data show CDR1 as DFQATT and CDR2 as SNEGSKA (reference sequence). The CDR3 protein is CSAKARGVDTEAFF. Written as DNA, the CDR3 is TGCAGTGCCAAGGCTAGGGGGGTGGATACTGAAGCTTTCTTT.